The present entry profiles one T cell receptor beta chain with its context. Its antigen remains unidentified. This sample stems from a study of T cell repertoires in cytomegalovirus infection. About the study: Public signatures in TCR beta pointed to CMV infection and matching HLA type.

TCRdb used MiXCR to reprocess the reads, holding one entry per CDR3 protein. The sample lists some 680,000 distinct CDR3 sequences; 35% were seen once. Trimming removed 6 bases at V and 5 bases at J, with 11 bases between. This CDR3 is built from 12 residues. Germline assignment: CDR1 SGHVS and CDR2 FNYEAQ. Study-wide points: The ex vivo response showed dominance by HLA-C-restricted CMV-specific TCR beta clonotypes.

Specimen: PBMCs. The chain is built from TRBV7-6 and TRBJ2-7, with no clear D. The receptor's source is a human donor in good health (CMV status not recorded). Some clones in this sample may be carry-over from other donors' samples. The CDR3 loop reads CASSGIDDEQYF. The CDR3 region has the DNA TGTGCCAGCAGTGGTATCGACGACGAGCAGTACTTC.